A selection of T cell receptor beta chains follows, all from one sample in a study of T cell repertoires in cytomegalovirus infection. TCRdb reprocessed the reads via MiXCR and lists one record per CDR3 protein. This repertoire shows roughly 100,000 distinct CDR3 sequences, roughly 39% found once; its top ten account for around 70%. For these receptors, no antigen is known. Sequenced material: CD8+ T cells from cultured PBMCs, taken from culture after CMV antigen stimulation. The receptors were gathered from a human donor in good health (CMV status not recorded). Some clones in this sample may be carry-over from other donors' samples. Each CDR3 is given with its conserved first and last residue. A D gene is named only where the DNA matches it firmly.

V gene	D gene	CDR3 protein
TRBV7-2	NA	CASSFGQNSGNTIYF
TRBV20-1	NA	CSATDREAFF
TRBV29-1	NA	CSVVGLLEDTQYF
TRBV30	TRBD2	CAWSQPGLGEEQFF
TRBV15	NA	CAVGWEHTGELFF
TRBV6-2/TRBV6-3	NA	CASGVETQYF
TRBV7-2	NA	CASSLDGGGYPSYNEQFF
TRBV12-3/TRBV12-4	NA	CASSPPGLWNEQFF
TRBV7-3	NA	CASSSSANTGELFF
TRBV29-1	NA	CSAEGVGSYNEQFF
TRBV9	NA	CASSISGQLNPGEQFF
TRBV5-4	TRBD2	CASSGTTSPDTQYF
TRBV13	NA	CASSLNYVPIVDTQYF
TRBV6-5	NA	CASSPRQSYTEAFF
TRBV19	NA	CASRAGGKNTEAFF
TRBV14	NA	CASSQHPMSPRNDSYTGELFF
TRBV28	NA	CASRSGQGQLLAYNEQFF
TRBV6-5	NA	CASNPRGLYNEQFF
TRBV2	TRBD1	CASSAGTGSHEQFF
TRBV7-6	NA	CASSFSKGGGYEQYF
TRBV28	NA	CASSPQLRSTDTQYF
TRBV6-1	NA	CASAGTYYEQYF
TRBV28	TRBD1	CASSPPRTGARGYTF
TRBV4-1	TRBD2	CASSQGTSSYEQYF
TRBV10-3	NA	CAISEPGVYGYTF
TRBV5-4	NA	CASSLGIGTEAFF
TRBV28	NA	CASSFGRASEQYF
TRBV7-8	TRBD1	CASSLYGTEYGYTF
TRBV7-8	TRBD1	CASSLTGISTDTQYF
TRBV2	TRBD2	CASSGPGTSDTNQETQYF
TRBV28	TRBD1	CASSWTGDTYEQYF
TRBV12-3/TRBV12-4	NA	CASSLGETKGNTIYF
TRBV7-8	NA	CASSPGGPEQFF
TRBV27	NA	CASSLIGSVTGELFF
TRBV2	TRBD1	CASSERQGANTEAFF
TRBV2	TRBD1	CASSLAGTGADRTDTQYF
TRBV7-8	TRBD1	CASSSDRVASYEQYF
TRBV9	TRBD1	CASSADRGLGNTIYF
TRBV7-8	NA	CASSLSVWPWLDQPQHF
TRBV24-1	NA	CATSDLGTSLGYTF
TRBV7-6	NA	CASGLEGDGEEDTQYF
TRBV7-6	TRBD1	CASSSLPGQGAGGYTF
TRBV6-2/TRBV6-3	NA	CASSYEQGWITASGELFF
TRBV6-8	TRBD1	CASSPGQGAINEQFF
TRBV12-3/TRBV12-4	TRBD1	CASSVPGTVNYNEQFF
TRBV7-4	TRBD2	CASSGRLAGDAYEQYF
TRBV7-4	NA	CASSPHGTDYGYTF
TRBV6-1	NA	CASSGIWDEQFF
TRBV7-3	NA	CASSFYPSANGELFF
TRBV28	TRBD2	CASMWTSGSDEQYF
TRBV12-3/TRBV12-4	NA	CASSLRGGSYNEQFF
TRBV18	TRBD1	CASSRSSPQGVQDGYTF
TRBV12-3/TRBV12-4	NA	CASSSGGGAPLHF
TRBV19	NA	CASSMGRGLNTEAFF
TRBV4-2	NA	CASSQAPGTISYNEQFF
TRBV6-5	NA	CASSHTGSSYEQYF
TRBV6-5	NA	CASSPSFGWGNSNQPQHF
TRBV29-1	NA	CSARGGLSSYEQYF
TRBV5-1	TRBD2	CASTAGGLNTGELFF